This TCR beta chain stems from a study of lymphopenia after photon versus proton radiotherapy. A remark on this clone: Its specificity is not known.

Whole-study results and caveats: Post-nadir diversity loss with photons came from oligoclonal expansion, particularly CD8+ Temra cells. Proton therapy kept repertoires fairly stable, unlike photons, which gained effector/memory cells. Only patients who died were analyzed for survival; proton advantage is unproven. Post-nadir TCR diversity decline inversely tracked overall survival among those who died.

Sequencing used immunoSEQ multiplex PCR; TCRdb keeps in-frame clones, though not all of them. This table holds roughly 58,000 clones, roughly 87% found once. V dropped 5 bases and J dropped 3 bases, with 17 bases sitting between them. CDR1 and CDR2 (germline): SGHRS, YFSETQ. The CDR3 is 15 residues long. The sequences come from peripheral blood, collected from a patient treated with proton-based radiotherapy. The TCR sequence derives from an elderly man with esophageal cancer. This chain joins TRBV5-1 and TRBJ1-1; TRBD1 might be the D (6 bases). The CDR3 region is CASRQGLMGYTEAFF. The CDR3 DNA follows: TGCGCCAGCAGACAGGGTTTGATGGGGTACACTGAAGCTTTCTTT.